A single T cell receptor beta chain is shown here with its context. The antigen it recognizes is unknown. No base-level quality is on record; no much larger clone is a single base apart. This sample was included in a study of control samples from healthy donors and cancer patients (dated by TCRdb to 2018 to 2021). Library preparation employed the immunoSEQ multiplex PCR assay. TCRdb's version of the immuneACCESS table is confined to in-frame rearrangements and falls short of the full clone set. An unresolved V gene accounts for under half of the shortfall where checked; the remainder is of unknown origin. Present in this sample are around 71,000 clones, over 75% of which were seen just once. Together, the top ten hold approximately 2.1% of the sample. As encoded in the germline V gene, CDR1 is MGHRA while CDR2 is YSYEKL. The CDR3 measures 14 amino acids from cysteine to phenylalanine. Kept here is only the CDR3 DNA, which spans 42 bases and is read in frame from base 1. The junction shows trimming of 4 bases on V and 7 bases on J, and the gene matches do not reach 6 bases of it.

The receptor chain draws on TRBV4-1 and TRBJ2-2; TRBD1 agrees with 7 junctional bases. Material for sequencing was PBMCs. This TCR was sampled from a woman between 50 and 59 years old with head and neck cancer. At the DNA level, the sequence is TGCGCCAGCAGCCCTTACAGGGGTCACGGGGAGCTGTTTTTT. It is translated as CASSPYRGHGELFF.